The 10 T cell receptor beta chains reported below all come from one sample, sequenced in a study of vaccination and CD4 T cells after COVID-19. The antigens of these receptors remain unknown. As for treatment: roughly 10-day PBMC culture with coronavirus spike peptide pools or control peptides (ViraFEST assay). Oncomine TCR Beta short-read sequencing was applied to DNA from cultured CD4+ T cells. TCRdb recomputed calls from the PCR reads with MiXCR, one row per CDR3 protein. The sample shows thousands of distinct CDR3 sequences, about three fifths of them seen only once. Sequenced: CD4+ T cells from blood, cultured in vitro. The receptors shown here come from a human donor who had recovered from COVID-19.

This rearrangement joins TRBV24-1 to TRBJ2-7, with TRBD1 as a possible D gene (5 bases). Germline CDR1 KGHDR, CDR2 SFDVKD. V lost 6 bases, J lost 5 bases, and 16 bases lay in between. The CDR3 runs 14 residues. The CDR3 nucleotides read TGTGCCACCAGTAGTTCTGCAGGGTGGAACGAGCAGTACTTC. Its protein is CATSSSAGWNEQYF.

This clonotype was counted only a few times. The chain employs TRBV7-6 and TRBJ1-2, with D perhaps matching TRBD1 (6 bases). Trimming cost V 7 bases and J 7 bases, with 19 bases left between them. The CDR3 has 14 residues. Germline CDR1 and CDR2: SGHVS and FNYEAQ. CDR3 protein: CASKPIGQSAGYTF. The CDR3 DNA reads as TGTGCCAGCAAACCCATCGGACAGTCCGCTGGCTACACCTTC.

This chain joins TRBV6-1 and TRBJ2-3; 14 bases agree with TRBD2. This CDR3 spans 17 amino acids. With 2 bases clipped from V and 4 bases from J, the junction kept 5 bases outside the gene matches. CDR1 and CDR2 from the germline V gene are MNHNS and SASEGT. DNA for the CDR3: TGTGCCAGCAGTGAACGGGGACTAGCGGGAGTCGCAGATACGCAGTATTTT. It encodes CASSERGLAGVADTQYF.

The rearrangement uses TRBV20-1 and TRBJ2-7; 7 nucleotides match TRBD1. V was clipped by 4 bases and J by 6 bases; unmatched bases: 3. The CDR3 runs 11 residues. Per the germline V gene, CDR1 is DFQATT and CDR2 is SNEGSKA (reference sequence). The chain's CDR3 is CSATDRTEQYF. The CDR3 bases are TGCAGTGCTACGGACAGGACCGAGCAGTACTTC.

The V gene is TRBV19, the J gene TRBJ1-6; 10 bases fit TRBD1. J lost 5 bases, V lost 4 bases, and 8 bases had no gene match. In germline, CDR1 is LNHDA, CDR2 SQIVND (reference sequence). The CDR3 runs to 17 residues. CDR3 nucleotide sequence: TGTGCCAGTAGTACCCGACAGGGGGCGTTGAATAATTCACCCCTCCACTTT. Encoded protein: CASSTRQGALNNSPLHF.

V gene TRBV4-1 combines with J gene TRBJ1-1; D might be TRBD1 (5 bases). CDR1 is MGHRA, CDR2 YSYEKL, per germline. V was cut by 4 bases and J by 0 bases, with 18 bases left in between. This CDR3 is built from 17 residues. In DNA, the CDR3 is TGCGCCAGCAGCCTCCCCAGCCCGAGGGGACTGAACACTGAAGCTTTCTTT. Protein sequence: CASSLPSPRGLNTEAFF.

This chain joins TRBV20-1 and TRBJ2-3, with 9 bases matching TRBD1. The V segment lost 2 bases and the J segment 2 bases; nucleotides outside the gene matches: 8. Per germline, CDR1 DFQATT and CDR2 SNEGSKA (reference sequence). The CDR3 is 16 residues long. In nucleotides, the CDR3 is TGCAGTGCTAGATCTCCGGGGACAGGGCTCACAGATACGCAGTATTTT. Its translation: CSARSPGTGLTDTQYF.

This chain uses TRBV6-8 with TRBJ1-2; 10 nucleotides align to TRBD1. V lost 2 bases and J lost 9; bases outside the gene matches: 9. Germline-derived CDR1 and CDR2 are MNHGY and SAAAGT. This CDR3 is 15 amino acids long. CDR3 DNA: TGTGCCAGCAGTTACACTCCGGGACAGGGGATGAGCTACACCTTC. This encodes CASSYTPGQGMSYTF.

This clonotype appeared a few times. This rearrangement joins TRBV11-2 to TRBJ2-7, with 9 bases fitting TRBD1. This CDR3 has 13 amino acids. Germline V gene sequence: CDR1 SGHAT, CDR2 FQNNGV. V gave up 6 bases and J gave up 6 bases; unmatched junction bases: 6. CDR3 sequence (DNA): TGTGCCAGCAGTCGGACAGGGGTCGGCGAGCAGTACTTC. Amino acids: CASSRTGVGEQYF.

This sequence joins TRBV20-1 and TRBJ1-5; 8 nucleotides match TRBD1. The CDR3 consists of 15 residues. With 4 bases clipped from V and 2 bases from J, the junction kept 7 bases outside the gene matches. CDR1 is DFQATT, CDR2 SNEGSKA, per germline (reference sequence). The CDR3 region is CSAMGTGGGNQPQHF. CDR3 DNA sequence: TGCAGTGCTATGGGGACAGGCGGGGGCAATCAGCCCCAGCATTTT.